This T cell receptor (beta chain) was sequenced during a study of OX40 agonist ivuxolimab in advanced cancers. Broadly, across the study: Ivuxolimab was a fully human IgG2 agonistic monoclonal antibody targeting the costimulatory receptor OX40 (CD134). In the dose-escalation cohort, around four fifths of patients were male, and the mean age was around 65 years with a range of roughly 23 to 79. Peripheral TCRbeta sequencing aimed to test whether ivuxolimab altered TCR sequence diversity and caused clonal T-cell expansion. Among the roughly 50 dose-escalation patients, about 19 had hepatocellular carcinoma, 15 or so melanoma, 9 renal cell carcinoma and 9 head and neck cancer. Prior anti-PD-1, anti-PD-L1 or anti-CTLA-4 therapy was permitted, and checkpoint inhibitors had been received by about two fifths of dose-escalation patients. Intravenous ivuxolimab was administered to patients every 2 weeks at six dose levels: 0.01, 0.1, 0.3, 1.5, 3 and 10 mg/kg. The monotherapy dose-escalation portion (N ≈ 52 patients) of the phase I ivuxolimab trial is reported in the paper. Partial responses occurred in three dose-escalation patients: two with cutaneous melanoma and one with hepatocellular carcinoma. The paper as a whole reports these results and caveats: Which antigens the clonally expanded peripheral T cells were specific for was not determined. At doses from 0.1 to 3.0 mg/kg, clonal expansion was seen in both CD4+ and CD8+ blood T cells between baseline and week 6. In partial responders in the 0.1-3.0 mg/kg groups, normalized peripheral clonal expansion was found to be among the lowest, especially among CD8+ T cells. Low levels of normalized T-cell clonal expansion were also seen in some patients who did not respond. After ivuxolimab, more expanded clones were found on average in CD8+ T cells than in CD4+ T cells.

There are 13 amino acids in the CDR3, from cysteine to phenylalanine inclusive. CDR3 DNA is the only sequence kept; it has 39 bases, read in frame from the first base. The germline ends are 9 bases apart after V is trimmed by 3 bases and J by 4 bases. CDR1 KGHSH and CDR2 LQKENI are derived from the germline V gene. Genomic DNA was isolated from the sorted cells so that the TCRbeta CDR3 region could be sequenced. The immunoSEQ Assay was used to sequence the TCRbeta CDR3 regions. TCRdb mirrors the immuneACCESS table, restricted to in-frame sequences. Some clones are absent from its copies; in checked studies, under half trace to an unresolved V gene, and the reason for the others is unknown. Counted in this sample were 95,000 to 100,000 clones; around 80% of them appeared once. The ten most abundant clones make up 5.8% of the sample. Regarding this clone: Its cognate antigen has yet to be identified. The record has no base qualities; no much larger clone is one base away.

Patients with autoimmune disease history or receiving systemic immunosuppression were excluded from the trial. In every dose cohort, peripheral blood was drawn for TCR sequencing at baseline, cycle 4 day 1, and cycle 7 day 1. Samples were obtained from an open-label, multicenter, first-in-human phase I dose-escalation trial of ivuxolimab. Adults with locally advanced or metastatic melanoma, renal cell carcinoma, hepatocellular carcinoma or head and neck squamous cell carcinoma were enrolled in the trial. Before TCR sequencing, CD4+ T cells and CD8+ T cells from peripheral blood were sorted into separate populations.

The source material was CD4+ or CD8+ T cells sorted from blood, sampled in a trial of the OX40 agonist ivuxolimab. This clonotype was sampled from an adult with an advanced solid tumor such as melanoma, head and neck, liver or kidney cancer. The chain is made from TRBV18 and TRBJ1-1; the D gene is not confidently resolved. The bases are TGTGCCAGCTCACCTAAGGGTGGCACTGAAGCTTTCTTT. Translation gives CASSPKGGTEAFF. Extended through the reference TRBV18 and TRBJ1-1 proteins, this CDR3 yields the full variable domain: NAGVMQNPRHLVRRRGQEARLRCSPMKGHSHVYWYRQLPEEGLKFMVYLQKENIIDESGMPKERFSAEFPKEGPSILRIQQVVRGDSAAYFCASSPKGGTEAFFGQGTRLTVV.